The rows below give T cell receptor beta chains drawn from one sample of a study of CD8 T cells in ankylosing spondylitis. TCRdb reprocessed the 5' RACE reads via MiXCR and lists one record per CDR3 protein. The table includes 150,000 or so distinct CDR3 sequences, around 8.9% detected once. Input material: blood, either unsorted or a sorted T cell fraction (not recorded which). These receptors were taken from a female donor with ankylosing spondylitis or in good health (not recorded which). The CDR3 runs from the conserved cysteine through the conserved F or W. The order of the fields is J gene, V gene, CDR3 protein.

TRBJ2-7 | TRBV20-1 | CSAISRGGYEQYF
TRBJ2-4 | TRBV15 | CATSRDGHIQYF
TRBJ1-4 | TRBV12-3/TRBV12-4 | CASSGPEANEKLFF
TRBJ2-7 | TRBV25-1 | CASSATVDEQYF
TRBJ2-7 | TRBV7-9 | CASGLRDEQYF
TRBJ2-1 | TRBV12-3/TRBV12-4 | CASSLDPVNEQFF
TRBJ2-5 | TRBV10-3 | CATQTSGLLGHQETQYF
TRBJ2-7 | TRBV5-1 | CASSPWGERSEQYF
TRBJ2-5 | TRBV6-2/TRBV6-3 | CASEGQRETQYF
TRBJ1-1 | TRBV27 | CASSLSGIRAEAFF
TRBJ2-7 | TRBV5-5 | CASSLALSTGHSYEQYF
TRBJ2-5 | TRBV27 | CASSENRGGIETQYF
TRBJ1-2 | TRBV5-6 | CASSLGGGLNYGYTF
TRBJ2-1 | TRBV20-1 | CSATPGTSGSGEQFF
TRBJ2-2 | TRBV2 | CASSEVVGLGELFF
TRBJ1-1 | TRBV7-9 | CASSPTGGNTEAFF
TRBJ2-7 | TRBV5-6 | CASSLVGAGGSYEQYF
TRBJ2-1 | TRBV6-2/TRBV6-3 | CASSYPSESINEQFF
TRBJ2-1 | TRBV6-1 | CASSLGTSGFNEQFF
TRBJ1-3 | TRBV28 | CASSSLPQGNRGNTIYF
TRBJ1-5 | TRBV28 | CASSLRTGHQPQHF
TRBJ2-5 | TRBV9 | CASSAGQGETQYF
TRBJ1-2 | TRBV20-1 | CSAPYSETNYGYTF
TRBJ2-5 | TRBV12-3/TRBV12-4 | CASSPYRGQETQYF